The rows below give T cell receptor beta chains drawn from one sample of a study of Ad26.COV2.S vaccination and SARS-CoV-2 variants. TCRdb's table, derived via immunoSEQ multiplex PCR, lists solely in-frame clones and lacks some. The sample contains around 240,000 clones, roughly 88% of which appear only once. Sequenced here: peripheral blood, sampled in a trial of Ad26.COV2.S vaccine versus placebo. These receptors originate from a person between 18 and 65 years old who received the Ad26.COV2.S COVID-19 vaccine or a placebo. The CDR3 runs from the conserved cysteine through the conserved F or W.

v_call	cdr3_aa
TRBV24-1	CATSDPGQGASTYTQYF
TRBV19	CASSPRDRPGGTQYF
TRBV25-1	CASSFSYEQYF
TRBV12-5	CASGFRLRASAHYGYTF
TRBV28	CASSLLGGEQFF
TRBV6-5	CASKAGTGGTEAFF
TRBV4-1	CASSQDKGAGVSGANVLTF
TRBV7-6	CASSLARSSGRTSETQYF
TRBV6-2/TRBV6-3	CASSLAGGKLRQFF
TRBV4-1	CASSQDFPLAKNIQYF
TRBV3-1/TRBV3-2	CASSQAGRSSGNTIYF
TRBV29-1	CSVSRQGANTEAFF
TRBV7-6	CASSLGLAGGWEISYNEQFF
TRBV19	CASTSRHYTEAFF
TRBV5-4	CASSLGPSTDTQYF
TRBV6-1	CASSGGQSPLSGANVLTF
TRBV6-2/TRBV6-3	CASSRYYEQYF
TRBV5-6	CASSLATALAATFRETQYF
TRBV9	CASSAGQGNPYEQYF
TRBV10-3	CAISDSTISRAFF
TRBV4-2	CASSELQGMNTEAFF
TRBV6-5	CASSYARISDTIYF
TRBV6-2/TRBV6-3	CASSPPVGFWEQYF
TRBV6-5	CASSWRNPSQGYTF
TRBV13	CASRSGGHLRSSYEQYF
TRBV5-8	CASSEGDRYNSPLHF
TRBV3-1/TRBV3-2	CASSSVAGGTYNEQFF
TRBV2	CASSEGPYNSPLHF
TRBV6-5	CASSQRQGFNEKLFF
TRBV2	CASSEEALRQTYEQYF
TRBV5-4	CASSGKTGGGETQYF
TRBV28	CASSSPLAGQETQYF
TRBV6-2/TRBV6-3	CASSRLAGYEQYF
TRBV9	CASSTTWGWDTGELFF
TRBV28	CASSSKNIQYF
TRBV18	CASSPPQGGTEAFF
TRBV12-3/TRBV12-4	CASSLRSTDTQYF
TRBV12-3/TRBV12-4	CAVISHMNTEAFF
TRBV10-3	CAIRFTGPNHNEQFF
TRBV9	CASSEGGLAGAYEQYF
TRBV27	CASSFVSPRYNEQFF
TRBV29-1	CSAMGRGLENYGYTF
TRBV12-5	CASGLVRADEKLFF
TRBV19	CASSIGASSGNTIYF
TRBV28	CASSFGRGMLEQYF
TRBV7-2	CASSGRGTSGRAPYEQYF
TRBV13	CASSFGATYEQYF
TRBV30	CAWRGLSTGNTIYF
TRBV6-6	CASSYSAGPQHF
TRBV11-2	CASSLGLAGLSSYNEQFF
TRBV5-5	CASSSRLAVGEQYF
TRBV5-1	CASSQTSGDAYF
TRBV7-8	CASSLLAGGFNEQFF
TRBV10-3	CAISEWARGATNEKLFF
TRBV19	CASTGRPEFKLFF
TRBV7-6	CASSPRALGQGKNEQFF
TRBV5-3	CARRAIVGQGVAKNIQYF
TRBV2	CASDWTGTADYGYTF
TRBV29-1	CSVKQGARDEQFF